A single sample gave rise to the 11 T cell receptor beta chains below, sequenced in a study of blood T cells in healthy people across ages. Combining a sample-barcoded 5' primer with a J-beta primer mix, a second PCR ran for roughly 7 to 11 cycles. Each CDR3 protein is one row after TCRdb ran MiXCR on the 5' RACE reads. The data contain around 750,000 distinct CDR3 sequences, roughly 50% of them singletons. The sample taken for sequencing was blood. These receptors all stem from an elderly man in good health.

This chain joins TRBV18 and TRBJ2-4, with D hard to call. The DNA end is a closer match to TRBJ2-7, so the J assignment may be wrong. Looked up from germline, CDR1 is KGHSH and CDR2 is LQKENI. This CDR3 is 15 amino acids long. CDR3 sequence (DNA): TGTGCCAGCTCCCCAAGCCCCGATTCGTCCTACGAGCAGTACTTC. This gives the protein CASSPSPDSSYEQYF.

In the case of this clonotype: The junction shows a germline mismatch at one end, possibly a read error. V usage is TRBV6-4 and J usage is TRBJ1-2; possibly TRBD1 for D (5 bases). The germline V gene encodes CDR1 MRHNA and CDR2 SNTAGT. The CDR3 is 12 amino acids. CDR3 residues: CTSSADSYGYTF. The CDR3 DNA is TGTACCAGCAGTGCCGACAGCTATGGCTACACCTTC.

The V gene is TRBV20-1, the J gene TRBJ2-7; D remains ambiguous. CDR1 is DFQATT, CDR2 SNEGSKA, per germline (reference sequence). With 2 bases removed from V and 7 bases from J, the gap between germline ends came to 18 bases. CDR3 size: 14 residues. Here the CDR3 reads CSARMAVRWDEQYF. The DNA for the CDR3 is TGCAGTGCTAGAATGGCGGTCCGTTGGGATGAGCAGTACTTC.

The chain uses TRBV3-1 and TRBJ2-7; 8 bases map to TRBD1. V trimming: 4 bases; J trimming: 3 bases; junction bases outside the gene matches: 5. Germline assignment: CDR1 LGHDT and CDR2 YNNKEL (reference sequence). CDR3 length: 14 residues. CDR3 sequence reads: CASSRTGFDYEQYF. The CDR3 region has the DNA TGTGCCAGCAGCCGGACAGGGTTCGACTACGAGCAGTACTTC.

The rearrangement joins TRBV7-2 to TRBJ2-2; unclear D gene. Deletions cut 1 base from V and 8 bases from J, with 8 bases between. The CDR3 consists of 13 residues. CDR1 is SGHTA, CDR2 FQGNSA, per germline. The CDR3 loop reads CASSLDVLGELFF. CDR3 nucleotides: TGTGCCAGCAGCTTAGACGTGCTTGGGGAGCTGTTTTTT.

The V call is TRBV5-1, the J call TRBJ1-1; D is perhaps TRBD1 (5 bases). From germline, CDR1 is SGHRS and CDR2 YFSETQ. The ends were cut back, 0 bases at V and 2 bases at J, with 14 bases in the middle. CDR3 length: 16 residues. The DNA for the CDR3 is TGCGCCAGCAGCTTGGCAGGGCGCGCAGAAAACACTGAAGCTTTCTTT. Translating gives CASSLAGRAENTEAFF.

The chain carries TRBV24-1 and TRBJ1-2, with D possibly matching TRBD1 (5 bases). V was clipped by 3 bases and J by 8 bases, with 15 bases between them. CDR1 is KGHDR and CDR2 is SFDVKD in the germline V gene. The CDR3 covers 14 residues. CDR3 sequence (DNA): TGTGCCACCAGTGATCCTGGCAGGGCGAGCGGCTACACCTTC. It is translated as CATSDPGRASGYTF.

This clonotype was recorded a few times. This chain's CDR3 is CSVNTGTSPYNEQFF. CDR3 in DNA: TGCAGCGTAAACACCGGGACTAGCCCCTACAATGAGCAGTTCTTC. This sequence joins TRBV29-1 and TRBJ2-1; 9 bases fit TRBD2. J was trimmed by 2 bases and V by 6 bases; bases with no gene match: 8. Looked up from germline, CDR1 is SQVTM and CDR2 is ANQGSEA. CDR3 length: 15 residues.

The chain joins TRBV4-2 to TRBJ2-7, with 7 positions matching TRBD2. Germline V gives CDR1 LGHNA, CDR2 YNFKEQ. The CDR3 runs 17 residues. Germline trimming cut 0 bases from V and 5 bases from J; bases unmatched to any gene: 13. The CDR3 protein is CASSQETSSGQVNEQYF. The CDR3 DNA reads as TGTGCCAGCAGCCAAGAAACTTCTAGCGGCCAGGTGAACGAGCAGTACTTC.

CDR3 in amino acids: CSATGGRLGSYEQYF. As DNA, the CDR3 is TGCAGTGCCACGGGCGGGAGGTTGGGCTCCTACGAGCAGTACTTC. This chain uses TRBV20-1 with TRBJ2-7; TRBD2 agrees at 8 bases. CDR1 DFQATT and CDR2 SNEGSKA come from the germline V gene (reference sequence). The junction had 10 bases not matched to a gene; V was cut back by 6 bases and J by 0 bases. This CDR3 comprises 15 residues.

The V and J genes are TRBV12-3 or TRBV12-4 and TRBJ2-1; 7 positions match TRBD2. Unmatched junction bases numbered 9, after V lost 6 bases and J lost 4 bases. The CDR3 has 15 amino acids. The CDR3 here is CASSPRLASYNEQFF. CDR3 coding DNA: TGTGCCAGCAGCCCCCGACTAGCCAGTTACAATGAGCAGTTCTTC.